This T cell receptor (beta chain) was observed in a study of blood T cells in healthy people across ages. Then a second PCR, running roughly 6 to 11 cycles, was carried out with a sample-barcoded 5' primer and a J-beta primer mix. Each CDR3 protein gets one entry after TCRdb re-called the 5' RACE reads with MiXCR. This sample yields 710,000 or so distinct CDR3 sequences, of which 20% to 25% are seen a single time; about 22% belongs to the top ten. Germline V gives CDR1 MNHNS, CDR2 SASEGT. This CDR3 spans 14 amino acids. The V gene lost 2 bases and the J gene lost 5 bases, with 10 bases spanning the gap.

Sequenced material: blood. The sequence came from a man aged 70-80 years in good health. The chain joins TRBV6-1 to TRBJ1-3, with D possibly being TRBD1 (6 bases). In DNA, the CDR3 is TGTGCCAGCAGTGAAACGGGGGGCAGAAACACCATATATTTT. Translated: CASSETGGRNTIYF.